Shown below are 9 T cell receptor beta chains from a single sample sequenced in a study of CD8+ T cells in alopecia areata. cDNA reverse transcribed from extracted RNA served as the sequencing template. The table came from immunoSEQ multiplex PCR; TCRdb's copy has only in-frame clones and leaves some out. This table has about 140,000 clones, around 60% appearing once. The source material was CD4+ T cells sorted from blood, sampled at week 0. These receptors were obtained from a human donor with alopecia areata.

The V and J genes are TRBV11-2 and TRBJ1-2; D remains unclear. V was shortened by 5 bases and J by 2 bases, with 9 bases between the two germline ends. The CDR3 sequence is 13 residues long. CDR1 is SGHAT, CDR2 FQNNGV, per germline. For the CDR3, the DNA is TGTGCCAGCAGCCCTTCCCCCAACTATGGCTACACCTTC. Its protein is CASSPSPNYGYTF.

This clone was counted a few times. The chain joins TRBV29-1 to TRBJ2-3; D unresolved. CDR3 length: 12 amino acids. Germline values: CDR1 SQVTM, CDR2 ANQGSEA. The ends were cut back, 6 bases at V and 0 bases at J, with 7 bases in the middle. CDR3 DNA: TGCAGCGTGAAGGATAGCACAGATACGCAGTATTTT. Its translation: CSVKDSTDTQYF.

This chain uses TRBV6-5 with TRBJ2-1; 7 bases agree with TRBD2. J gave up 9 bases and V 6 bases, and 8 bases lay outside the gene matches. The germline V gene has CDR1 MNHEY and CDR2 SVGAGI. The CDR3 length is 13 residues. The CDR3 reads CASRGPGEGEQFF. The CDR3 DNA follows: TGTGCCAGCAGGGGACCGGGGGAGGGTGAGCAGTTCTTC.

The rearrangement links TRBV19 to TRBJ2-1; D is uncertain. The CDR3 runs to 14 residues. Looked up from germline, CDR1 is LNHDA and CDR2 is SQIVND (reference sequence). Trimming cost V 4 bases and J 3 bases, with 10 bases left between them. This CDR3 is CASSNGLVYNEQFF. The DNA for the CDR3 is TGTGCCAGTAGTAACGGCCTGGTCTACAATGAGCAGTTCTTC.

CDR3 bases: TGTGCCAGCAGCTTTGGGAAAGGGATGGGTTCACCCCTCCACTTT. It is translated as CASSFGKGMGSPLHF. The V call is TRBV5-4, the J call TRBJ1-6; D is unresolved. V lost 2 bases and J 9 bases, leaving 15 bases between the germline ends. The CDR3 loop spans 15 amino acids. Germline V CDR1 and CDR2: SGHNT, YYREEE (reference sequence).

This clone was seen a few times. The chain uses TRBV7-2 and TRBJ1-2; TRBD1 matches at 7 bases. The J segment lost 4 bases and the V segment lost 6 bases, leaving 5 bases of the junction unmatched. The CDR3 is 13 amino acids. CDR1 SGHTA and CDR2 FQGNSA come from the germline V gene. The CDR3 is CASRERTGYGYTF. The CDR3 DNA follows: TGTGCCAGCAGGGAACGGACAGGCTATGGCTACACCTTC.

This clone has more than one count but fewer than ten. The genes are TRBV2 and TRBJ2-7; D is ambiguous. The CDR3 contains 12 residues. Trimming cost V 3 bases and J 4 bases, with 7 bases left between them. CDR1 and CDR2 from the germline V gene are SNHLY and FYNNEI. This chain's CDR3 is CASSDQEYEQYF. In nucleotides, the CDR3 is TGTGCCAGCAGTGATCAGGAATACGAGCAGTACTTC.

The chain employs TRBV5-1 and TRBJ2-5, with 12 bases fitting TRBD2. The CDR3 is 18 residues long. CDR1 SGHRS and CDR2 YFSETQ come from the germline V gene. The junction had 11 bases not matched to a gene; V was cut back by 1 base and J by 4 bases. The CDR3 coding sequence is TGCGCCAGCAGCTTGTTCACTAGCGGGGGGCTCTTGGGAGAGACCCAGTACTTC. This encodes CASSLFTSGGLLGETQYF.

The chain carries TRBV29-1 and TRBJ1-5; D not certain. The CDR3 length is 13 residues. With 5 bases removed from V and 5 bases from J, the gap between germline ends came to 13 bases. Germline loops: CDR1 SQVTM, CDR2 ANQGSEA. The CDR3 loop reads CSVQLHGDQPQHF. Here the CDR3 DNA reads TGCAGCGTTCAGTTACATGGAGATCAGCCCCAGCATTTT. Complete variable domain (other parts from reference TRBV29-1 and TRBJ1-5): SAVISQKPSRDICQRGTSLTIQCQVDSQVTMMFWYRQQPGQSLTLIATANQGSEATYESGFVIDKFPISRPNLTFSTLTVSNMSPEDSSIYLCSVQLHGDQPQHFGDGTRLSIL.